One and the same sample provided the 30 T cell receptor beta chains below, sequenced in a study of sequential checkpoint blockade in melanoma. The method was immunoSEQ multiplex PCR; TCRdb's version includes in-frame clones alone and lacks a portion of them. The sample records approximately 12,000 clones, roughly two thirds being singletons. The treatment denotes: randomized to nivolumab then ipilimumab (arm A) or the reverse (arm B). The sequencing here drew on CD8+ T cells sorted from blood (inferred from file names), taken from a patient given nivolumab and ipilimumab in sequence. These receptors all stem from a human donor with melanoma.

The count of this clone is one. The chain links TRBV7-8 to TRBJ1-2; 11 bases match TRBD1. J gave up 0 bases and V 5 bases, and 5 bases lay outside the gene matches. This CDR3 has 16 residues. Germline CDR1 and CDR2: SGHVS and FQNEAQ. The CDR3 protein is CASSIGTGGANYGYTF. As DNA, the CDR3 is TGTGCCAGCAGCATCGGGACAGGGGGAGCTAACTATGGCTACACCTTC.

The chain is built from TRBV6-5 and TRBJ2-3; no firm D call. CDR1 MNHEY and CDR2 SVGAGI come from the germline V gene. The CDR3 contains 15 residues. V was pared by 2 bases and J by 1 base, with 10 bases between. The CDR3 nucleotides read TGTGCCAGCAGTTACGTGCTGGCAGGCACAGATACGCAGTATTTT. Its translation: CASSYVLAGTDTQYF.

This clone has more than one count but fewer than ten. This sequence joins TRBV7-9 and TRBJ2-5; 8 bases are shared with TRBD1. Germline trimming cut 5 bases from V and 4 bases from J; bases unmatched to any gene: 6. CDR1 is SEHNR and CDR2 is FQNEAQ in the germline V gene (reference sequence). This CDR3 is 14 amino acids long. CDR3 in amino acids: CASSPTGARETQYF. The CDR3 nucleotides are TGTGCCAGCAGCCCGACAGGGGCTCGAGAGACCCAGTACTTC. Full variable domain (outside the CDR3, taken from reference TRBV7-9 and TRBJ2-5): DTGVSQNPRHKITKRGQNVTFRCDPISEHNRLYWYRQTLGQGPEFLTYFQNEAQLEKSRLLSDRFSAERPKGSFSTLEIQRTEQGDSAMYLCASSPTGARETQYFGPGTRLLVL.

The chain has TRBV9 and TRBJ2-7; 12 bases match TRBD2. The CDR3 has 18 amino acids. V shed 0 bases and J 0 bases; nucleotides not matched to a gene: 7. Germline V gene lookup returns CDR1 SGDLS and CDR2 YYNGEE. The CDR3 loop is CASSVAPLAGGLSYEQYF. The CDR3 nucleotides are TGTGCCAGCAGCGTAGCTCCACTAGCGGGGGGACTCTCCTACGAGCAGTACTTC.

This clone ranks as medium-sized. The rearrangement uses TRBV4-3 and TRBJ1-3, with a tentative D call TRBD1 (6 bases). Germline assignment: CDR1 LGHNA and CDR2 YSLEER. The CDR3 is 15 residues long. V was clipped by 0 bases and J by 4 bases, with 10 bases between them. The CDR3 coding sequence is TGCGCCAGCAGCCAAGATTGGGGGCTGGGAAACACCATATATTTT. It codes for CASSQDWGLGNTIYF.

This clone appeared a few times. The V gene is TRBV23-1, the J gene TRBJ2-2, with a possible D match to TRBD1 (5 bases). TRBV23-1 has ORF status, its function being uncertain. The CDR3 runs to 16 residues. V was trimmed by 4 bases and J by 0 bases, leaving 12 bases between them. The CDR3 loop is CASSLRTSPNTGELFF. CDR3 sequence (DNA): TGCGCCAGCAGTCTTCGGACATCCCCGAACACCGGGGAGCTGTTTTTT.

CDR3 region: CASTETGMRGETQYF. In DNA, the CDR3 is TGCGCCAGCACCGAAACAGGGATGAGGGGTGAGACCCAGTACTTC. The V gene is TRBV5-1, the J gene TRBJ2-5; TRBD1 is a possible D gene (6 bases). The CDR3 covers 15 residues. Looked up from germline, CDR1 is SGHRS and CDR2 is YFSETQ. The ends were cut back, 6 bases at V and 5 bases at J, with 20 bases in the middle.

The CDR3 protein is CASSLVGDSSYEQYF. The DNA of the CDR3 is TGTGCCAGCAGCTTAGTGGGCGACAGCTCCTACGAGCAGTACTTC. This chain links TRBV7-2 with TRBJ2-7, with TRBD1 as a possible D gene (5 bases). The CDR3 totals 15 residues. V lost 1 base and J lost 0, with 10 bases in between. The germline gives CDR1 SGHTA, CDR2 FQGNSA.

The chain employs TRBV2 and TRBJ2-1, with 8 nucleotides matching TRBD2. Germline CDR1 reads SNHLY; CDR2 reads FYNNEI. Trimming cost V 4 bases and J 6 bases; bases outside gene matches: 11. The CDR3 has 16 residues. The CDR3 here is CASSADWRGAGNEQFF. The CDR3 DNA reads TGTGCCAGCAGTGCTGACTGGCGGGGGGCGGGCAATGAGCAGTTCTTC.

This clone appeared a single time. The CDR3: CASSLQQGATDTQYF. The CDR3 DNA reads as TGTGCCAGCAGCTTACAACAGGGGGCAACAGATACGCAGTATTTT. The rearrangement links TRBV7-6 to TRBJ2-3, with 9 bases aligning to TRBD1. After removal of 2 bases from V and 3 bases from J, the junction contained 3 bases not matched to a gene. The CDR3 spans 15 residues. Per the germline V gene, CDR1 is SGHVS and CDR2 is FNYEAQ.

J is TRBJ2-1 and V is TRBV5-6; tentative D call: TRBD2 (5 bases). Germline V gene lookup returns CDR1 SGHDT and CDR2 YYEEEE. The length of the CDR3 is 15 residues. V was cut by 2 bases and J by 9 bases, with 18 bases left in between. In nucleotides, the CDR3 is TGTGCCAGCAGCTTTGAAGAGGGAGTGACGGGTGAGCAGTTCTTC. Translating gives CASSFEEGVTGEQFF.

The CDR3 here is CAWNLRSEAFF. The DNA for the CDR3 is TGTGCCTGGAACCTACGGTCCGAAGCTTTCTTT. The chain recombines TRBV30 with TRBJ1-1, with D uncertain. Germline V gives CDR1 GTSNPN, CDR2 SVGIG (reference sequence). The ends were cut back, 4 bases at V and 8 bases at J, with 11 bases in the middle. This CDR3 contains 11 residues.

The rearrangement joins TRBV5-6 to TRBJ1-2; 9 bases map to TRBD1. V was clipped by 4 bases and J by 3 bases; unmatched bases: 19. Germline assignment: CDR1 SGHDT and CDR2 YYEEEE. The CDR3 has 19 residues. CDR3 residues: CASSPTLPGQGRLDYGYTF. The CDR3 bases are TGTGCCAGCAGCCCAACACTACCGGGACAGGGACGTCTTGACTATGGCTACACCTTC.

This clone was detected a few times. The rearrangement links TRBV7-3 to TRBJ2-3, with TRBD2 matching over 12 bases. Germline V gene lookup returns CDR1 SGHTA and CDR2 FQGTGA. The CDR3 contains 14 residues. The V gene end was trimmed by 4 bases and the J gene end by 6 bases; junction bases not matched to a gene: 2. The CDR3 here is CASSSSGGVDTQYF. DNA of the CDR3: TGTGCCAGCAGCTCTAGCGGGGGGGTGGATACGCAGTATTTT.

The genes are TRBV9 and TRBJ1-4; tentative D call: TRBD1 (5 bases). CDR1 and CDR2 from the germline V gene are SGDLS and YYNGEE. The CDR3 has 16 residues. The V end lost 0 bases, the J end lost 5 bases, and 14 bases lay between the germline ends. The CDR3 DNA is TGTGCCAGCAGCGTAGGGGGGGGATTGAGGAATGAAAAACTGTTTTTT. This codes for CASSVGGGLRNEKLFF.

This clone was counted a few times. This chain connects TRBV28 to TRBJ1-1; TRBD1 might be the D (5 bases). Trimming stripped 3 bases from V and 1 base from J, with 12 bases between. The germline V gene has CDR1 MDHEN and CDR2 SYDVKM. CDR3 length: 15 residues. The CDR3 is CASSLGGLQNTEAFF. CDR3 DNA sequence: TGTGCCAGCAGTTTGGGGGGACTTCAGAACACTGAAGCTTTCTTT.

The chain has TRBV4-3 and TRBJ2-7; D call uncertain. The germline V gene has CDR1 LGHNA and CDR2 YSLEER. The V end was cut by 4 bases, the J end by 5 bases, with 9 bases between. CDR3 length equals 12 residues. The CDR3 here is CASSPGTNEQYF. The CDR3 DNA is TGCGCCAGCAGCCCCGGTACGAACGAGCAGTACTTC.

This chain connects TRBV5-6 to TRBJ2-7, with D hard to call. CDR3 length equals 11 residues. The V gene lost 4 bases and the J gene lost 9 bases, with 11 bases spanning the gap. Germline lookup yields CDR1 SGHDT and CDR2 YYEEEE. As DNA, the CDR3 is TGTGCCAGCAGCCTCGACGAGGTGCAGTACTTC. It specifies CASSLDEVQYF. Complete variable domain (other parts from reference TRBV5-6 and TRBJ2-7): DAGVTQSPTHLIKTRGQQVTLRCSPKSGHDTVSWYQQALGQGPQFIFQYYEEEERQRGNFPDRFSGHQFPNYSSELNVNALLLGDSALYLCASSLDEVQYFGPGTRLTVT.

The CDR3 coding sequence is TGTGCCAGCAGTCCCGGCCGGTCAAGGAGAGAAAAACTGTTTTTT. Translating gives CASSPGRSRREKLFF. V usage is TRBV28 and J usage is TRBJ1-4; unclear D gene. The V end lost 5 bases, the J end lost 8 bases, and 18 bases lay between the germline ends. The germline V gene has CDR1 MDHEN and CDR2 SYDVKM. There are 15 residues in the CDR3.

A few counts support this clone. The chain couples TRBV5-4 to TRBJ2-7; a weak D match, TRBD2 (5 bases). CDR1 is SGHNT, CDR2 YYREEE, per germline (reference sequence). Trimming took off 4 bases at V and 3 bases at J, with 14 bases between the two ends. The CDR3 runs to 14 residues. Here the CDR3 reads CASSQVGGDYEQYF. Written as DNA, the CDR3 is TGTGCCAGCAGCCAAGTCGGAGGAGACTACGAGCAGTACTTC. The full variable domain, completed using reference TRBV5-4 and TRBJ2-7, is ETGVTQSPTHLIKTRGQQVTLRCSSQSGHNTVSWYQQALGQGPQFIFQYYREEENGRGNFPPRFSGLQFPNYSSELNVNALELDDSALYLCASSQVGGDYEQYFGPGTRLTVT.

This clone came up a few times. The chain recombines TRBV7-9 with TRBJ2-7; D is ambiguous. CDR3 length equals 12 residues. V shed 1 base and J shed 5 bases, with 6 bases lying between them. From germline, CDR1 is SEHNR and CDR2 FQNEAQ (reference sequence). This chain's CDR3 is CASSLVANEQYF. The DNA of the CDR3 is TGTGCCAGCAGCTTAGTGGCCAACGAGCAGTACTTC.

The CDR3 protein is CASSIDQGWGQPQHF. The CDR3 region has the DNA TGTGCCAGTAGTATAGATCAGGGCTGGGGTCAGCCCCAGCATTTT. V and J are TRBV19 and TRBJ1-5, with a weak D call TRBD1 (5 bases). V was trimmed by 0 bases and J by 6 bases, leaving 12 bases between them. Germline lookup yields CDR1 LNHDA and CDR2 SQIVND (reference sequence). The CDR3 is 15 residues long.

This clone has a handful of counts. The V call is TRBV19, the J call TRBJ1-1; the D gene is possibly TRBD1 (6 bases). Germline CDR1 is LNHDA and CDR2 is SQIVND (reference sequence). The CDR3 is 13 residues long. V shed 2 bases and J shed 5 bases, with 9 bases lying between them. The DNA of the CDR3 is TGTGCCAGTAGTATAACAGGGCGAACTGAAGCTTTCTTT. It yields the protein CASSITGRTEAFF.

The chain employs TRBV7-2 and TRBJ2-3; tentatively, D is TRBD2 (6 bases). This CDR3 spans 14 amino acids. CDR1 SGHTA and CDR2 FQGNSA come from the germline V gene. V gave up 5 bases and J gave up 3 bases, with 12 bases separating them. DNA of the CDR3: TGTGCCAGCAGCAACCCCGGGGGAACAGATACGCAGTATTTT. This gives the protein CASSNPGGTDTQYF.

The gene calls are TRBV7-2 and TRBJ1-5; a possible D gene is TRBD1 (5 bases). Trimming cost V 5 bases and J 4 bases, with 18 bases left between them. Germline V lookup: CDR1 SGHTA, CDR2 FQGNSA. The CDR3 loop spans 16 amino acids. As DNA, the CDR3 is TGTGCCAGCAGCCCAACCGGGGGGGACGTAAATCAGCCCCAGCATTTT. It codes for CASSPTGGDVNQPQHF.

The V and J genes are TRBV4-1 and TRBJ2-7, with D possibly TRBD2 on 6 matching bases. CDR1 is MGHRA, CDR2 YSYEKL, per germline. This CDR3 comprises 14 residues. V was shortened by 3 bases and J by 2 bases, with 11 bases between the two germline ends. The CDR3 loop reads CASSQEGPPYEQYF. CDR3 sequence (DNA): TGCGCCAGCAGCCAGGAGGGGCCGCCCTACGAGCAGTACTTC.

This chain uses TRBV11-2 with TRBJ1-1, with D unresolved. The CDR3 consists of 13 residues. From germline, CDR1 is SGHAT and CDR2 FQNNGV. V was clipped by 6 bases and J by 1 base, with 9 bases between them. As DNA, the CDR3 is TGTGCCAGCAGTTACGAGGAGAACACTGAAGCTTTCTTT. Translation gives CASSYEENTEAFF.

The rearrangement joins TRBV15 to TRBJ1-5, with TRBD1 matching over 9 bases. The CDR3 covers 15 residues. The germline gives CDR1 LNHNV, CDR2 YYDKDF (reference sequence). The trim removed 4 bases at V and 7 bases at J, leaving 8 bases unmatched. CDR3 sequence (DNA): TGTGCCACCAGCAATGCCGGGACAGGGTCACAGCCCCAGCATTTT. Its protein is CATSNAGTGSQPQHF.

The rearrangement uses TRBV4-2 and TRBJ2-1; TRBD2 aligns across 9 bases. Trimming took 4 bases from V and 4 from J; bases not matched to a gene: 5. Germline assignment: CDR1 LGHNA and CDR2 YNFKEQ. The CDR3 length is 15 residues. CDR3: CASSPGLAKYNEQFF. The CDR3 DNA sequence: TGTGCCAGCAGCCCGGGACTAGCAAAGTACAATGAGCAGTTCTTC.

This rearrangement joins TRBV6-6 to TRBJ2-5, with TRBD2 as a possible D gene (6 bases). Between the trimmed V and J ends, which lost 4 bases and 2 bases, there was a span of 11 bases. Germline-derived CDR1 and CDR2 are MNHNY and SVGAGI (reference sequence). This CDR3 is 14 amino acids long. The CDR3 coding sequence is TGTGCCAGCAGTTCCCTTGGGGGGCAAGAGACCCAGTACTTC. Its translation: CASSSLGGQETQYF.